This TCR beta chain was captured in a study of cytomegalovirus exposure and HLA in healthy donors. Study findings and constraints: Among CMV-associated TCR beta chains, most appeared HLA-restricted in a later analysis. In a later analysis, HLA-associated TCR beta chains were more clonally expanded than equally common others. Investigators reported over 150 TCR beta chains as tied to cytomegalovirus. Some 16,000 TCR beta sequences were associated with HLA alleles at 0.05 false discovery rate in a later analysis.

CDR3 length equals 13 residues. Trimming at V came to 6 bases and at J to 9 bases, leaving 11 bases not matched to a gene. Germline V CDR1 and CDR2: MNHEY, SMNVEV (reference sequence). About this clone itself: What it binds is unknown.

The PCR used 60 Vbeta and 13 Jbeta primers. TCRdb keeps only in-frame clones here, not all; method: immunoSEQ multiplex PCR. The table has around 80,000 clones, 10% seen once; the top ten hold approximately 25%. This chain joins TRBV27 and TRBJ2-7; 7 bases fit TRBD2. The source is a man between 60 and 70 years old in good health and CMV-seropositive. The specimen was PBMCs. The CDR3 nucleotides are TGTGCCAGCAGGACTCTTGGGACTATATGGCAGTACTTC. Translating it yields CASRTLGTIWQYF.